The rows below give T cell receptor beta chains drawn from one sample of a study of Ad26.COV2.S vaccination and SARS-CoV-2 variants. Repertoires were generated with immunoSEQ multiplex PCR, while TCRdb's copy carries only in-frame clones and drops some. The table lists roughly 350,000 clones, roughly 87% of them singletons. Sample: peripheral blood, taken in a trial of Ad26.COV2.S vaccine versus placebo. These receptors were obtained from a person between 18 and 60 years old who received the Ad26.COV2.S COVID-19 vaccine or a placebo. Both conserved end residues are part of each CDR3. The order of the fields is J gene, D gene, V gene, CDR3 DNA, CDR3 protein. D genes are given only for firm matches.

>TRBJ2-2|NA|TRBV19
TGTGCCAGTAGTACGGTACATAACACCGGGGAGCTGTTTTTT
CASSTVHNTGELFF
>TRBJ2-1|NA|TRBV7-9
TGTGCCAGCAGCTTAGTAGGGGCGAATGAGCAGTTCTTC
CASSLVGANEQFF
>TRBJ1-6|NA|TRBV11-2
TGTGCCAGCAGCTTAACTGTGGGGCCACGGGGGAATTCACCCCTCCACTTT
CASSLTVGPRGNSPLHF
>TRBJ2-7|TRBD1|TRBV9
TGTGCCAGCAGCGTAGCCGACAGGGACTACGAGCAGTACTTC
CASSVADRDYEQYF
>TRBJ1-2|NA|TRBV2
TGTGCCAGCAGTTTGCTCCGAGATGGCTACACCTTC
CASSLLRDGYTF
>TRBJ2-7|TRBD1|TRBV6-5
TGTGCCAGCAGAACTGGGACAGGGTACACCTACGAGCAGTACTTC
CASRTGTGYTYEQYF
>TRBJ2-3|NA|TRBV5-4
TGTGCCAGCAGTAATCCAAGGGATACGCAGTATTTT
CASSNPRDTQYF
>TRBJ1-2|TRBD1|TRBV6-5
TGTGCCAGCGGCCGACAGGGTCCAAACTATGGCTACACCTTC
CASGRQGPNYGYTF
>TRBJ2-7|NA|TRBV4-2
TGTGCCAGCAGCCAAGGATTTGGGCAGGGCTACGAGCAGTACTTC
CASSQGFGQGYEQYF
>TRBJ2-1|NA|TRBV29-1
TGCAGCGTTGAGATAGACTTGTCCTACAATGAGCAGTTCTTC
CSVEIDLSYNEQFF